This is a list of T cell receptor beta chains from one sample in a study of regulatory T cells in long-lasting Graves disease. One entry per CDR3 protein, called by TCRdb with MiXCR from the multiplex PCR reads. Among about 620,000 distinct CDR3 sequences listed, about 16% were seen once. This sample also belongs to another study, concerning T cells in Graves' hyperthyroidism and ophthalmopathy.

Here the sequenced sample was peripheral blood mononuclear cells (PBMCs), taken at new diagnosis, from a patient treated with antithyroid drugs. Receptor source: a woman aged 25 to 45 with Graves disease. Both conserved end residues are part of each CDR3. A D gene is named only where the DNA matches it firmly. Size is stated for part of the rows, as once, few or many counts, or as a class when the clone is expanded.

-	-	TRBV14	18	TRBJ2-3	CASSRGIDRALSTDTQYF	TGTGCCAGCAGCCGCGGGATCGACAGGGCCCTTAGCACAGATACGCAGTATTTT
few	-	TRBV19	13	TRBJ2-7	CASTPGEPYEQYF	TGTGCCAGTACCCCAGGGGAGCCCTACGAGCAGTACTTC
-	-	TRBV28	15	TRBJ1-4	CASKRRLGGNEKLFF	TGTGCCAGCAAAAGGAGATTGGGGGGTAATGAAAAACTGTTTTTT
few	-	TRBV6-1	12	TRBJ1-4	CASRSSNEKLFF	TGTGCCAGCCGGTCGTCGAATGAAAAACTGTTTTTT
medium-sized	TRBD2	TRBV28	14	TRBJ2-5	CASSSAGAQETQYF	TGTGCCAGCAGCTCTGCGGGAGCTCAAGAGACCCAGTACTTC
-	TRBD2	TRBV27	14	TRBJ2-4	CASKRNGREGIQYF	TGTGCCAGCAAAAGGAACGGGCGGGAGGGCATTCAGTACTTC
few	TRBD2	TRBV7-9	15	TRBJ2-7	CASSPHLAGSPEQYF	TGTGCCAGCAGCCCTCATCTAGCGGGAAGCCCCGAGCAGTACTTC
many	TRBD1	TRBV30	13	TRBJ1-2	CAWSSTGVYGYTF	TGTGCCTGGAGTTCGACAGGGGTCTATGGCTACACCTTC
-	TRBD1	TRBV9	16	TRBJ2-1	CASSVEDRGRGNEQFF	TGTGCCAGCAGCGTAGAGGACAGGGGGCGAGGGAATGAGCAGTTCTTC
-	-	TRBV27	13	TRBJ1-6	CASSLSEGSPLHF	TGTGCCAGCAGTTTATCGGAAGGATCACCCCTCCACTTT
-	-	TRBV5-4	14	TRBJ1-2	CASSLLGANYGYTF	TGTGCCAGCAGCTTGTTGGGGGCAAACTATGGCTACACCTTC
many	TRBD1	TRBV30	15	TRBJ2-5	CAWSPTTTGGETQYF	TGTGCCTGGAGTCCCACTACGACAGGGGGGGAGACCCAGTACTTC
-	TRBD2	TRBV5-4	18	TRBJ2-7	CASSLFILAGTSYYEQYF	TGTGCCAGCAGCTTGTTTATCCTAGCGGGAACGTCTTACTACGAGCAGTACTTC
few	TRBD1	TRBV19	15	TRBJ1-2	CASSERTGPVYGYTF	TGTGCCAGTAGTGAGAGGACAGGACCGGTCTATGGCTACACCTTC
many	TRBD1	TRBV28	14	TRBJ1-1	CASRSPGGATEAFF	TGTGCCAGCAGATCTCCAGGGGGGGCGACTGAAGCTTTCTTT
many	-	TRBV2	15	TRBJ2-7	CASTARGSGGYEQYF	TGTGCCAGCACCGCCCGGGGAAGCGGTGGCTACGAGCAGTACTTC
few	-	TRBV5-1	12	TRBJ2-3	CASSFDGTYEYF	TGCGCCAGCAGCTTCGACGGGACATACGAGTATTTT
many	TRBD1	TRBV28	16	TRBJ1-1	CASSLGGTGSSRRAFF	TGTGCCAGCAGTTTAGGTGGGACAGGGTCGTCTAGAAGAGCTTTCTTT
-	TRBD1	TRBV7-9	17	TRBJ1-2	CASSNGNRDRDNYGYTF	TGTGCCAGCAGCAACGGAAACCGGGACAGGGACAACTATGGCTACACCTTC
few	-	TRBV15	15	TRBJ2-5	CATSRDLTLGETQYF	TGTGCCACCAGCAGAGATTTGACACTGGGGGAGACCCAGTACTTC
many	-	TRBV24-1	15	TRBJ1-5	CATESGHKSNQPQHF	TGTGCCACCGAATCCGGACACAAGAGCAATCAGCCCCAGCATTTT
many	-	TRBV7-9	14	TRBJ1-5	CASSSQGSNQPQHF	TGTGCCAGCAGCTCCCAGGGAAGCAATCAGCCCCAGCATTTT
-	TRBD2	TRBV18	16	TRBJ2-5	CASSPRTSGSFETQYF	TGTGCCAGCTCACCACGGACTAGCGGGAGTTTTGAGACCCAGTACTTC
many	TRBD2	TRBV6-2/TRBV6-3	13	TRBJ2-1	CASKISGSGEQFF	TGTGCCAGCAAGATTAGCGGGAGTGGTGAGCAGTTCTTC
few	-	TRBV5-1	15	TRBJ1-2	CASSTGTADRDGYTF	TGCGCCAGCAGCACTGGGACCGCGGATAGGGATGGCTACACCTTC
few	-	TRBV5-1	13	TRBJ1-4	CASSMDGEEKLFF	TGCGCCAGCAGCATGGACGGGGAGGAAAAACTGTTTTTT
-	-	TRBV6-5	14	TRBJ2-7	CASSYSKGKHEQYF	TGTGCCAGCAGTTACTCGAAGGGGAAGCACGAGCAGTACTTC
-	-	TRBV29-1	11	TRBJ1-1	CSVDIFTEAFF	TGCAGCGTTGACATATTCACTGAAGCTTTCTTT
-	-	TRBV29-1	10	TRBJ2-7	CSVDTYEQYF	TGCAGCGTTGATACTTACGAGCAGTACTTC
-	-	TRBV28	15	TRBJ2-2	CASSGGGGLTGELFF	TGTGCCAGCAGTGGAGGGGGGGGGCTGACCGGGGAGCTGTTTTTT
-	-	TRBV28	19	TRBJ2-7	CASSPSGHVLTKPSYEQYF	TGTGCCAGCAGCCCGTCCGGCCACGTTCTGACGAAACCCTCCTACGAGCAGTACTTC
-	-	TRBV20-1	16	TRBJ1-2	CSARGNGRRVNYGYTF	TGCAGTGCTAGAGGGAACGGACGGCGAGTCAACTATGGCTACACCTTC
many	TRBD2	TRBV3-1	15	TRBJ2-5	CASITSGRWSETQYF	TGTGCCAGCATCACTAGCGGGAGGTGGAGCGAGACCCAGTACTTC
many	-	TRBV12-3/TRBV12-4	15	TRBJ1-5	CASSLESQGNQPQHF	TGTGCCAGCAGTTTGGAATCACAGGGCAATCAGCCCCAGCATTTT
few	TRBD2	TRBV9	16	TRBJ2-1	CASSVGVSGGNNEQFF	TGTGCCAGCAGCGTAGGGGTTAGCGGGGGAAACAATGAGCAGTTCTTC
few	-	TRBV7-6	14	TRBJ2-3	CASSLATVADTQYF	TGTGCCAGCAGCTTAGCGACAGTGGCAGATACGCAGTATTTT
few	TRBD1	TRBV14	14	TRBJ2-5	CASSRTGIGVTQYF	TGTGCCAGCAGCCGGACAGGGATTGGTGTGACCCAGTACTTC
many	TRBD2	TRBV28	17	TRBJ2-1	CASSTIASGREGNEQFF	TGTGCCAGCAGTACAATTGCTAGCGGGAGAGAGGGAAATGAGCAGTTCTTC
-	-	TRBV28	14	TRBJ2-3	CASRSSPPTDTQYF	TGTGCCAGCAGGAGCAGTCCCCCCACAGATACGCAGTATTTT
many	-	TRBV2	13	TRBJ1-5	CASNTASNQPQHF	TGTGCCAGCAACACAGCTAGCAATCAGCCCCAGCATTTT
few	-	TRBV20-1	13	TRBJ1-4	CSARAGSFEKLFF	TGCAGTGCTAGGGCAGGGAGTTTTGAAAAACTGTTTTTT
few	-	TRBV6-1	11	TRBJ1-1	CANHKNTEAFF	TGTGCCAACCACAAAAACACTGAAGCTTTCTTT
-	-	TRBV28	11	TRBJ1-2	CASTLGVGYTF	TGTGCCAGCACCCTGGGGGTCGGCTACACCTTC
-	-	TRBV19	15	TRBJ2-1	CASSIQYTSYNEQFF	TGTGCCAGTAGTATACAGTATACCTCTTACAATGAGCAGTTCTTC
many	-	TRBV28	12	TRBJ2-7	CASSGTPPFQYF	TGTGCCAGCAGTGGGACCCCCCCGTTTCAGTACTTC